This TCR beta chain is drawn from a study of T cells in Graves' hyperthyroidism and ophthalmopathy. Overall study context: Specimen type is peripheral blood, collected at initial diagnosis prior to any treatment.

In this sample, this clonotype turned up many times. The CDR3 is 12 residues long. CDR1 and CDR2 (germline): LGHDT, YNNKEL (reference sequence). The V end lost 6 bases, the J end lost 7 bases, and 12 bases lay between the germline ends. RNA transcripts gave rise to amplified TCR beta CDR3 regions. An initial round of RT-PCR targeting the TCR CDR3 relied on the HTBI primer set. MiXCR was run by TCRdb on the multiplex PCR reads, yielding one entry per CDR3 protein. The sample records around 350,000 distinct CDR3 sequences, about a fifth being singletons. The authors deemed Graves' hyperthyroidism stable absent ophthalmopathy progression within 18 months. Hyperthyroidism in the patients, aged 18 to 65, was newly diagnosed and under 2 months in duration. Patients with uncontrolled infections, other autoimmune diseases, pregnancy or lactation were excluded.

This TCR came from a woman aged 18-29 years with Graves' hyperthyroidism. This chain uses TRBV3-1 with TRBJ1-1, with a weak D call TRBD1 (5 bases). The sample was blood. The CDR3 protein is CASRKGTDEAFF. The CDR3 nucleotides read TGTGCCAGCAGAAAAGGGACGGATGAAGCTTTCTTT. The full variable domain, completed using reference TRBV3-1 and TRBJ1-1, is DTAVSQTPKYLVTQMGNDKSIKCEQNLGHDTMYWYKQDSKKFLKIMFSYNNKELIINETVPNRFSPKSPDKAHLNLHINSLELGDSAVYFCASRKGTDEAFFGQGTRLTVV.